This TCR beta chain was recovered during a study of identical twins. Regarding the study as a whole: Monozygotic twins shared more out-of-frame TCR alpha than recombination models predicted.

This CDR3 has 14 residues. The V gene lost 6 bases and the J gene lost 5 bases, with 16 bases spanning the gap. Germline assignment: CDR1 SGHKS and CDR2 YYEKEE (reference sequence). This clonotype was recorded a few times. What it recognizes is unknown. In TCRdb, the 5' RACE reads were re-called with MiXCR into one record per CDR3 protein. The sample holds hundreds of thousands of distinct CDR3 sequences; about 20% are singletons and the top ten take about an eighth. This sample also belongs to another study, concerning T cells expressing NK-cell markers. That paper adds: In sorted CD3+CD56+NKG2C+, CD3+CD56+NKG2C- and CD3+CD56-NKG2C+ T cells, TCR beta repertoires were obtained. As a fraction of CD8+ T cells, dominant NKG2C+ clonotypes reached about 1.0-7.0% in 5 to 7 donors. There were a handful of donors in whom these clonotypes also led the CD3+CD56-NKG2C+ fraction.

The material sequenced was PBMCs. The chain joins TRBV5-5 to TRBJ2-3, with D maybe TRBD1 (6 bases). The TCR originated in a young woman in good health. CDR3 amino acids: CASNPLPGQDTQYF. In DNA, the CDR3 is TGTGCCAGCAACCCGCTACCGGGACAAGATACGCAGTATTTT.